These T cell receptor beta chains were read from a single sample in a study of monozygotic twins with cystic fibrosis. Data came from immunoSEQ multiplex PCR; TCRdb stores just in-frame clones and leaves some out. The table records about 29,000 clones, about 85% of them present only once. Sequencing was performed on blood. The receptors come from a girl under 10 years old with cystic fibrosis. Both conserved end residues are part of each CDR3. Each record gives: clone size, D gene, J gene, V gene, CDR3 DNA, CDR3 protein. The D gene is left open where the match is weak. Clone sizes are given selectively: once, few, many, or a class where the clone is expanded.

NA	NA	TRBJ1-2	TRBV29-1	TGCAGCGGTTATACAGGGTCCCTTTATGGCTACACCTTC	CSGYTGSLYGYTF
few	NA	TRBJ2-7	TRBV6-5	TGTGCCAGCAGTCCAACAGAAGGGCGTGAGTACTTC	CASSPTEGREYF
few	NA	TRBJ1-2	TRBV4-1	TGCGCCAGCAGCCAAGATCCGGGGGGTGGTGGCTACACCTTC	CASSQDPGGGGYTF
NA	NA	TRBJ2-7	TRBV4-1	TGCGCCAGCAGCCAAGTTTCGGACGAGCAGTACTTC	CASSQVSDEQYF
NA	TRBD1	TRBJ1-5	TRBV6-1	TGTGCCAGCAGTCAGGACAGGGTGGGTTTGCAGCCCCAGCATTTT	CASSQDRVGLQPQHF
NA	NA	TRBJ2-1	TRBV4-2	TGTGCCAGCAGCACAATTCGGGGCGGGCCATACAATGAGCAGTTCTTC	CASSTIRGGPYNEQFF
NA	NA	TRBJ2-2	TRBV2	TGTGCCAGCAGCCTCTACGACGTCGGCACCGGGGAGCTGTTTTTT	CASSLYDVGTGELFF
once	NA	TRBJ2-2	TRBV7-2	TGTGCCAGCAGTAAGATGGTCGGGGAGCTGTTTTTT	CASSKMVGELFF
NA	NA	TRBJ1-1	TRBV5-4	TGTGCCAGCAGCTTGGCCAAGTGGGCGGGGAACACTGAAGCTTTCTTT	CASSLAKWAGNTEAFF
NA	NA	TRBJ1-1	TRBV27	TGTGCCAGCAGTTTAAACAGGGCGGTTGGAGCTTTCTTT	CASSLNRAVGAFF
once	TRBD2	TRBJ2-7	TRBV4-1	TGCGCCAGCAGCCAAGAAGGGCTAGCGGGAGGCGAGCAGTACTTC	CASSQEGLAGGEQYF
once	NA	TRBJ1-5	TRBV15	TGTGCCACCAGCAGAGATGGCACCTACAATCAGCCCCAGCATTTT	CATSRDGTYNQPQHF
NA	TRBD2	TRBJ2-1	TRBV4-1	TGCGCCAGCAGCCAGGGGAGGGATACTTACAATGAGCAGTTCTTC	CASSQGRDTYNEQFF
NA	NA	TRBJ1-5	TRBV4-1	TGCGCCAGCAGCCAAGATCCCGGGGAACAGCCCCAGCATTTT	CASSQDPGEQPQHF
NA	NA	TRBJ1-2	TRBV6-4	TGTGCCAGCAGAAACGGTCAAGGACTTAACTATGGCTACACCTTC	CASRNGQGLNYGYTF
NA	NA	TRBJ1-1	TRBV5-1	TGCGCCAGCTGCCGGGCCCCTGGGAACACTGAAGCTTTCTTT	CASCRAPGNTEAFF
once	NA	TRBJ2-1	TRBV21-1	TGTGCCCACAAAAGCGGGACTACCTACAATGAGCAGTTCTTC	CAHKSGTTYNEQFF
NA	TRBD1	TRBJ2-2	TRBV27	TGTGCCAGCAGTTTCCAGACAGGGTCAGCGAACACCGGGGAGCTGTTTTTT	CASSFQTGSANTGELFF
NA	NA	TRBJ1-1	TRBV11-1	TGTGCCAGCAGCGCCTGGCGACTGGGAGGTGGCACTGAAGCTTTCTTT	CASSAWRLGGGTEAFF
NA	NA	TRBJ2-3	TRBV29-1	TGCAGCGTTGATCGGCCACTCACAGATACGCAGTATTTT	CSVDRPLTDTQYF
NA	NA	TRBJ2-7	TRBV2	TGTGCCAGCAGTCTGGGACGGGGCTACGAGCAGTACTTC	CASSLGRGYEQYF
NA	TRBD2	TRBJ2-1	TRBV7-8	TGTGCCAGCAGCTTAGGGACTAGCGGGGCCCCCTACAATGAGCAGTTCTTC	CASSLGTSGAPYNEQFF
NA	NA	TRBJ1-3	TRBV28	TGTGCCAGCAGTCGAAAGTTCTCTGGAAACACCATATATTTT	CASSRKFSGNTIYF